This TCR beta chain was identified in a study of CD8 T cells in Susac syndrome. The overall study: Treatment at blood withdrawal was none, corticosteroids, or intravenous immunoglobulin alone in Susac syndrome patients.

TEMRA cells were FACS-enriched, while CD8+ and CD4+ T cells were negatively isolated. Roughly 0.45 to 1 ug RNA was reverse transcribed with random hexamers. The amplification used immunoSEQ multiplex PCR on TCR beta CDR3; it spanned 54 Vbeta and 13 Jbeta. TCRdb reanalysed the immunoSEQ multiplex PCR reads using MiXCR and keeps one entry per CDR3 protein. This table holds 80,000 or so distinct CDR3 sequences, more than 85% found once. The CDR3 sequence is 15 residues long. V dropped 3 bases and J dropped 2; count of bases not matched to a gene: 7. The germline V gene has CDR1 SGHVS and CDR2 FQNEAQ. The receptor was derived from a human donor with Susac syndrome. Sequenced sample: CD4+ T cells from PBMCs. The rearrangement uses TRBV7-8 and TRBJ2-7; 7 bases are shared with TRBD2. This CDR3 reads CASSFWSSGTYEQYF. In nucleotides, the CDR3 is TGTGCCAGCAGCTTTTGGTCTAGCGGCACCTACGAGCAGTACTTC.